These 14 T cell receptor beta chains originate from one sample sequenced in a study of beta chain features in type 1 diabetes. General study points: Among all four CD4+ subsets, Type 1 diabetes patients had TCRB CDR3s that were moderately but significantly shorter.

For these receptors, no antigen is known. Every isolated RNA sample was fully reverse transcribed, so sequencing captured expressed TCRB transcripts. Measured with immunoSEQ multiplex PCR; TCRdb has only the in-frame clones, and not every one. Counted here are 200,000 to 300,000 clones, roughly 21% occurring once; the ten biggest clones make up about 0.027%. Material: naive CD4+ T cells from blood. The receptor source for this set is a woman aged 40-49 years with type 1 diabetes.

This clone was picked up a small number of times. The chain links TRBV28 to TRBJ2-7; 10 bases agree with TRBD1. Trimming took 3 bases from V and 3 from J; bases not matched to a gene: 8. Looked up from germline, CDR1 is MDHEN and CDR2 is SYDVKM. The CDR3 consists of 16 residues. CDR3 protein: CASSLGATGGIYEQYF. CDR3 nucleotides: TGTGCCAGCAGTTTGGGGGCGACAGGGGGCATCTACGAGCAGTACTTC.

The chain employs TRBV27 and TRBJ2-3, with 7 bases identical to TRBD2. There are 16 residues in the CDR3. CDR1 is MNHEY, CDR2 SMNVEV, per germline (reference sequence). Trimming cost V 6 bases and J 4 bases; bases outside gene matches: 13. The CDR3 nucleotides read TGTGCCAGCAGGGGGCCAGCGGGAAAGGGGCCAGATACGCAGTATTTT. Translated: CASRGPAGKGPDTQYF.

The chain links TRBV29-1 to TRBJ1-5, with D unresolved. The V and J ends lost 6 bases and 0 bases respectively, with 12 bases between them. The CDR3 loop spans 14 amino acids. The germline V gene encodes CDR1 SQVTM and CDR2 ANQGSEA. The CDR3 region is CSVAPGDSNQPQHF. Written as DNA, the CDR3 is TGCAGCGTGGCCCCGGGAGATAGCAATCAGCCCCAGCATTTT. The variable domain in full, completed from reference TRBV29-1 and TRBJ1-5, reads SAVISQKPSRDICQRGTSLTIQCQVDSQVTMMFWYRQQPGQSLTLIATANQGSEATYESGFVIDKFPISRPNLTFSTLTVSNMSPEDSSIYLCSVAPGDSNQPQHFGDGTRLSIL.

This clone was detected a few times. The rearrangement joins TRBV5-1 to TRBJ1-2; TRBD1 agrees at 7 bases. The CDR3 consists of 16 residues. Trimming at V came to 4 bases and at J to 4 bases, leaving 13 bases not matched to a gene. Germline V lookup: CDR1 SGHRS, CDR2 YFSETQ. CDR3 protein: CASSPAQGTEVYGYTF. CDR3 DNA: TGCGCCAGCAGCCCTGCACAGGGGACTGAAGTCTATGGCTACACCTTC.

The chain recombines TRBV7-2 with TRBJ2-7; no clear D gene. Germline CDR1 reads SGHTA; CDR2 reads FQGNSA. Trimming shortened V by 1 base and J by 0 bases, and 4 bases separated the two germline ends. CDR3 size: 13 residues. CDR3 protein: CASSLGLSYEQYF. For the CDR3, the DNA is TGTGCCAGCAGCTTAGGACTCTCCTACGAGCAGTACTTC.

In this sample, this clone turned up a few times. The CDR3 DNA reads TGTGCCAGCAGCCAAGGAAGGAGGAGACACGGAAACACCATATATTTT. It is translated as CASSQGRRRHGNTIYF. The V and J genes are TRBV14 and TRBJ1-3, with D unresolved. The CDR3 runs to 16 residues. Trimming shortened V by 1 base and J by 4 bases, and 14 bases separated the two germline ends. CDR1 is SGHDN and CDR2 is FVKESK in the germline V gene.

The V call is TRBV7-9, the J call TRBJ2-1; 8 bases match TRBD2. The V gene's germline CDR1 is SEHNR and CDR2 FQNEAQ (reference sequence). V lost 5 bases to trimming and J lost 5 bases; unmatched junction nucleotides: 14. The CDR3 has 17 residues. CDR3 coding DNA: TGTGCCAGCAGCCGGCAAGGCCCGGGGGGGCAAGACAATGAGCAGTTCTTC. As protein: CASSRQGPGGQDNEQFF.

V gene TRBV28 combines with J gene TRBJ1-5; D is unclear. The germline CDR1 and CDR2 sequences are MDHEN and SYDVKM. V gave up 3 bases and J gave up 9 bases, with 12 bases separating them. The CDR3 runs 13 residues. CDR3 protein: CASSLPLTGPQHF. CDR3 coding DNA: TGTGCCAGCAGTTTGCCGCTGACGGGGCCCCAGCATTTT.

This clone was detected a few times. The chain uses TRBV7-9 and TRBJ1-6; D possibly corresponds to TRBD1 (6 bases). V was shortened by 5 bases and J by 9 bases, with 17 bases between the two germline ends. Germline CDR1 and CDR2: SEHNR and FQNEAQ (reference sequence). The length of the CDR3 is 15 residues. CDR3 nucleotides: TGTGCCAGCAGCGCCCACAGGGACAAAGGTTCACCCCTCCACTTT. It specifies CASSAHRDKGSPLHF. The whole variable domain, remainder taken from reference TRBV7-9 and TRBJ1-6, is DTGVSQNPRHKITKRGQNVTFRCDPISEHNRLYWYRQTLGQGPEFLTYFQNEAQLEKSRLLSDRFSAERPKGSFSTLEIQRTEQGDSAMYLCASSAHRDKGSPLHFGNGTRLTVT.

This clone was found a few times. The genes are TRBV30 and TRBJ2-5, with D unclear. V was trimmed by 2 bases and J by 4 bases, leaving 17 bases between them. This CDR3 comprises 15 residues. Per germline, CDR1 GTSNPN and CDR2 SVGIG (reference sequence). The CDR3: CAWSTHGPFSETQYF. The CDR3 DNA sequence: TGTGCCTGGAGTACCCATGGGCCCTTCTCAGAGACCCAGTACTTC.

The chain joins TRBV4-3 to TRBJ2-4; TRBD1 matches 8 bases. CDR1 and CDR2 from the germline V gene are LGHNA and YSLEER. V gave up 3 bases and J gave up 7 bases; unmatched junction bases: 8. The CDR3 runs 15 residues. In DNA, the CDR3 is TGCGCCAGCAGCCATGTCGGACAGGGAGGTAACATTCAGTACTTC. Its translation: CASSHVGQGGNIQYF.

The J gene is TRBJ1-2, the V gene TRBV28, with unresolved D. Trimming took off 3 bases at V and 0 bases at J, with 11 bases between the two ends. Germline CDR1 MDHEN, CDR2 SYDVKM. This CDR3 comprises 15 residues. CDR3 sequence reads: CASSFSRVANYGYTF. CDR3 in DNA: TGTGCCAGCAGTTTTTCGCGAGTAGCTAACTATGGCTACACCTTC.

The J gene is TRBJ2-5, the V gene TRBV5-1; 7 bases fit TRBD1. The V segment lost 3 bases and the J segment 4 bases; nucleotides outside the gene matches: 3. This CDR3 comprises 13 residues. The germline CDR1 and CDR2 sequences are SGHRS and YFSETQ. As DNA, the CDR3 is TGCGCCAGCAGCTCAGGACAGGCAGAGACCCAGTACTTC. Translated, it gives CASSSGQAETQYF.

The rearrangement uses TRBV30 and TRBJ2-1, with 13 nucleotides matching TRBD2. The CDR3 length is 14 residues. Germline V gives CDR1 GTSNPN, CDR2 SVGIG (reference sequence). V was clipped by 1 base and J by 10 bases; unmatched bases: 4. Here the CDR3 DNA reads TGTGCCTGGAGTGCTGGACTAGCGGGAGCGGAGCAGTTCTTC. Its protein is CAWSAGLAGAEQFF.